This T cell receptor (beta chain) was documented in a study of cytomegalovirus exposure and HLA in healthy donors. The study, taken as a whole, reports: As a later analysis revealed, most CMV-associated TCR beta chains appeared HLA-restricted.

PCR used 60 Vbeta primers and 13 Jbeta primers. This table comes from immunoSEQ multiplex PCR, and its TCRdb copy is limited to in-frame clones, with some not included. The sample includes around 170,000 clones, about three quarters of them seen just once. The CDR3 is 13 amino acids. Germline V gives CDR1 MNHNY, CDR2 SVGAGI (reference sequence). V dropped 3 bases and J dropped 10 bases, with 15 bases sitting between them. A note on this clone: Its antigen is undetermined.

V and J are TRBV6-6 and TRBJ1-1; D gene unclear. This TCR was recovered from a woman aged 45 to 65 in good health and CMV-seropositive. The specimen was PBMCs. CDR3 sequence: CASSYRGEVRAFF. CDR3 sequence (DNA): TGTGCCAGCAGTTATCGCGGGGAAGTACGAGCTTTCTTT.